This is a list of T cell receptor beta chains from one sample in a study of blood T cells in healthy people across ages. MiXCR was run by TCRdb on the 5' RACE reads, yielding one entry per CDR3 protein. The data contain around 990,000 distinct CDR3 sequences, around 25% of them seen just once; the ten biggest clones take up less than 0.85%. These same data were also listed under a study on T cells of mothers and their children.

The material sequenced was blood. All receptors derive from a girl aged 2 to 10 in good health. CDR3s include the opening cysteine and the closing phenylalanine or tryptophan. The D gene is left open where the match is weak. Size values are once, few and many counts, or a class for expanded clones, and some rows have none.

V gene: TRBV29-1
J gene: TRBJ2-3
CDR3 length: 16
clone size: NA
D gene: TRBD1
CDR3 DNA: TGCAGCGTTGTTGGCAGGCAGGGGGCGAGCACAGATACGCAGTATTTT
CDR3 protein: CSVVGRQGASTDTQYF

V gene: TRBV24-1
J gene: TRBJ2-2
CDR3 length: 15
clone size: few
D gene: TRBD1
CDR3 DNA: TGTGCCACCAGTGATTCCGGGACAGGGTCCGGGGAGCTGTTTTTT
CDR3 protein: CATSDSGTGSGELFF

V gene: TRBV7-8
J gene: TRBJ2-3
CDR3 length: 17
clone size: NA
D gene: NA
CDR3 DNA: TGTGCCAGCAGCTCTGGGCTACAGGGTTCTTGGACAGATACGCAGTATTTT
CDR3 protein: CASSSGLQGSWTDTQYF

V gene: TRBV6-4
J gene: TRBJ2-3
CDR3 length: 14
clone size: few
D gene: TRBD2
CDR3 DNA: TGTGCCAGCAGTGACGGGTTAGCGGGGGATACGCAGTATTTT
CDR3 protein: CASSDGLAGDTQYF

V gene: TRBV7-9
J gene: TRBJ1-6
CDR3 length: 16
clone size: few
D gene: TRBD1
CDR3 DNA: TGTGCCAGCAGCTTATCAACAGGGGGCGGTAATTCACCCCTCCACTTT
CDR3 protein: CASSLSTGGGNSPLHF

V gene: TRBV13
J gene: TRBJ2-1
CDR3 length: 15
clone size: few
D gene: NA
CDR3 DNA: TGTGCCAGCAGCTTTAGTGGGAGAAAGTACAATGAGCAGTTCTTC
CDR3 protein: CASSFSGRKYNEQFF

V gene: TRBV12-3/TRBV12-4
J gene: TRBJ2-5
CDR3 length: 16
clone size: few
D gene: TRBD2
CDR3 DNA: TGTGCCAGCAGTTCCCGGGAGGGAAGCGATTCAGAGACCCAGTACTTC
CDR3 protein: CASSSREGSDSETQYF

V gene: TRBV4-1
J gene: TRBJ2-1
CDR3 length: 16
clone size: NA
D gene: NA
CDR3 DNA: TGCGCCAGCAGCCAAGAGGGGAGTGGCTCAGGGAATGAGCAGTTCTTC
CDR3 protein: CASSQEGSGSGNEQFF

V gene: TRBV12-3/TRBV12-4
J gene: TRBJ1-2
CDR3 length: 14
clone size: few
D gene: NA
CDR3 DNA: TGTGCCAGCAGTTTTAGTCCCCGTGGGCCTGGCTACACCTTC
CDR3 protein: CASSFSPRGPGYTF

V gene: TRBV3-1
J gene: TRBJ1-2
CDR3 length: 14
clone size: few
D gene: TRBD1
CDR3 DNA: TGTGCCAGCAGCCGAGGGACAGGGGGCTATGGCTACACCTTC
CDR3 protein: CASSRGTGGYGYTF

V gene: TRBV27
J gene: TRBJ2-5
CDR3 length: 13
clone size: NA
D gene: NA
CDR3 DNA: TGTGCCAGCGGTTATCCTTGGCAAGAGACCCAGTACTTC
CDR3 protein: CASGYPWQETQYF